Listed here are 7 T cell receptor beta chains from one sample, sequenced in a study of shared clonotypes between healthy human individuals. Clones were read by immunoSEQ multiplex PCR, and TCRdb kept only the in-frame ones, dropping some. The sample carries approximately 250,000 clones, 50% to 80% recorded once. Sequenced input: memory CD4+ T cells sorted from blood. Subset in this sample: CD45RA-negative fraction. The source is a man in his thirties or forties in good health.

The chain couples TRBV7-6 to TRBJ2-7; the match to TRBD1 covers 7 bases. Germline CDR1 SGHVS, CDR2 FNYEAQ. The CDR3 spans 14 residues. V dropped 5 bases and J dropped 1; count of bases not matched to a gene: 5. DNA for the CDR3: TGTGCCAGCAGCAAAACAGGGGAGTCCTACGAGCAGTACTTC. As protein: CASSKTGESYEQYF.

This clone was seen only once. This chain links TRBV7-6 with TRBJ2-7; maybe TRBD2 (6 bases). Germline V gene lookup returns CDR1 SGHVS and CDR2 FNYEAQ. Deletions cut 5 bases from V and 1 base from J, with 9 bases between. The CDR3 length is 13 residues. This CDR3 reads CASSAGPSYEQYF. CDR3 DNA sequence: TGTGCCAGCAGCGCGGGACCGTCCTACGAGCAGTACTTC.

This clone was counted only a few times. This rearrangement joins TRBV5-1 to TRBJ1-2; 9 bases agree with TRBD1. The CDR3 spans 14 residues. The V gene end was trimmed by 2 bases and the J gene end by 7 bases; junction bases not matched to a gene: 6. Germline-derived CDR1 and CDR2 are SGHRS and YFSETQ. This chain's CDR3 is CASSFTGGAGGYTF. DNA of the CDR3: TGCGCCAGCAGCTTTACAGGGGGCGCGGGTGGCTACACCTTC.

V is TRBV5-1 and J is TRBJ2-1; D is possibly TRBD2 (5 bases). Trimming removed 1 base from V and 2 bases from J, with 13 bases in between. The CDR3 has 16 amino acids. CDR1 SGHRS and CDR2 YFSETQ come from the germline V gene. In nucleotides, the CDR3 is TGCGCCAGCAGCTTGACGGGGTTAGGAACCTACAATGAGCAGTTCTTC. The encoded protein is CASSLTGLGTYNEQFF.

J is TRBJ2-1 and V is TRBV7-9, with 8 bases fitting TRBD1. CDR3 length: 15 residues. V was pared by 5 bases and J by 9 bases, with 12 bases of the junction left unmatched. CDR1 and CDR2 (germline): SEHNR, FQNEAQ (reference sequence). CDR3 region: CASSPGGVMSGEQFF. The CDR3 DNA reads TGTGCCAGCAGCCCAGGGGGCGTGATGAGCGGTGAGCAGTTCTTC.

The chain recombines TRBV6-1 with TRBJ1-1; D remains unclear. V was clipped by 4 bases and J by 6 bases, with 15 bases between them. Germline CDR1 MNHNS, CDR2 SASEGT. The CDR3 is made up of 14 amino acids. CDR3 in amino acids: CASSGGRGGPEAFF. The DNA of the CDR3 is TGTGCCAGCAGTGGGGGTCGGGGAGGTCCTGAAGCTTTCTTT.

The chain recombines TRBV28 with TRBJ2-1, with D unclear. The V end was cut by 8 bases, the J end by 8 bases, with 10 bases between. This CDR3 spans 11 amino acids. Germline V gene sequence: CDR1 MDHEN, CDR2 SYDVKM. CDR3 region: CASQGYDEQFF. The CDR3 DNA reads TGTGCCAGCCAAGGGTACGATGAGCAGTTCTTC.